The subject of this entry is one T cell receptor beta chain. This sample was taken from a study of blood T cell repertoires in COVID-19. About the research overall: The samples span acute and convalescent COVID-19 from the United States, Italy and Spain.

In the study's own analysis: Nucleated cell number was recorded as an estimate derived from reference gene primer amplification. The protocol was immunoSEQ multiplex PCR, while the TCRdb copy is restricted to in-frame clones and leaves out a portion. V, J and clone size were drawn from that table, and D and trimming were deduced from the DNA. The table shows 150,000 or so clones, with around 85% occurring only once. V trimming: 4 bases; J trimming: 6 bases; junction bases outside the gene matches: 3. This CDR3 region has 13 residues. Germline V lookup: CDR1 SGHNT, CDR2 YENEEA. V and J are TRBV11-3 and TRBJ2-1; TRBD1 matches at 7 bases. The TCR sequence derives from a man aged 45 to 65 who had recovered from COVID-19. The sample consisted of PBMCs or T cells enriched from blood (not recorded which). The CDR3 sequence is CASSSTGTNEQFF. The CDR3 DNA is TGTGCCAGCAGCTCGACAGGGACCAATGAGCAGTTCTTC.